This TCR beta chain originates from a study of early T cells in non-severe SARS-CoV-2 infection. In the library, individual cDNA molecules carried attached unique molecular identifiers. TCRdb recomputed calls from the 5' RACE reads with MiXCR, one row per CDR3 protein. The profile shows 50,000 to 70,000 distinct CDR3 sequences, about 6% of them singletons. The CDR3 runs to 18 residues. Trimming at V came to 1 base and at J to 5 bases, leaving 10 bases not matched to a gene. Germline V gives CDR1 SNHLY, CDR2 FYNNEI. The sequence was collected from an adult who was a healthcare worker with PCR-confirmed SARS-CoV-2 infection or an uninfected control (not recorded which). The gene calls are TRBV2 and TRBJ2-7, with TRBD2 matching 14 bases. The sequences come from whole blood, collected at baseline. CDR3 in DNA: TGTGCCAGCAGTGAAGGAGGACTAGCGGGAGGAGGTGTCCACGAGCAGTACTTC. This codes for CASSEGGLAGGGVHEQYF.